The next 10 T cell receptor beta chains were all read from a single sample in a study of shared clonotypes between healthy human individuals. Repertoires were generated with immunoSEQ multiplex PCR, while TCRdb's copy carries only in-frame clones and drops some. The data contain around 2,000,000 clones, roughly 95% of them singletons. CD45RO-negative, CCR7-selected cells formed the naive CD8 fraction, which excluded terminally differentiated effector memory CD45RA+ cells. Sequencing used naive CD8+ T cells sorted from blood. These receptor sequences come from a man in his late teens or twenties in good health.

The chain has TRBV2 and TRBJ1-1; 9 nucleotides match TRBD1. Trimming took 2 bases from V and 3 from J; bases not matched to a gene: 10. The CDR3 contains 17 residues. Germline V CDR1 and CDR2: SNHLY, FYNNEI. The chain's CDR3 is CASSESWDRDQYTEAFF. In DNA form, the CDR3 reads TGTGCCAGCAGTGAATCTTGGGACAGGGATCAGTACACTGAAGCTTTCTTT.

This clone was detected only a few times. This chain connects TRBV15 to TRBJ1-2; 9 nucleotides align to TRBD1. V trimming: 0 bases; J trimming: 8 bases; junction bases outside the gene matches: 13. Germline CDR1 and CDR2: LNHNV and YYDKDF (reference sequence). This CDR3 region has 17 residues. In DNA, the CDR3 is TGTGCCACCAGCAGAGATTTAGCTTCGGGACAGGGAAACGGCTACACCTTC. It specifies CATSRDLASGQGNGYTF.

This clone showed up just a few times. The chain couples TRBV6-5 to TRBJ1-2; perhaps TRBD1 as D (6 bases). The germline CDR1 and CDR2 sequences are MNHEY and SVGAGI. The CDR3 runs to 12 residues. The V end lost 6 bases, the J end lost 8 bases, and 13 bases lay between the germline ends. This CDR3 is CASSTGINGYTF. In DNA, the CDR3 is TGTGCCAGCAGCACAGGGATCAACGGCTACACCTTC.

In the case of this clone: The identical CDR3 is also encoded by other nucleotide sequences in the sample. The J gene is TRBJ2-7, the V gene TRBV27, with D uncertain. Germline CDR1 reads MNHEY; CDR2 reads SMNVEV (reference sequence). The CDR3 is made up of 12 amino acids. Deletions cut 4 bases from V and 4 bases from J, with 8 bases between. CDR3 region: CASSSGAYEQYF. CDR3 nucleotides: TGTGCCAGCAGTTCGGGCGCTTACGAGCAGTACTTC.

About this clone: Other nucleotide sequences in the sample specify the same CDR3. The chain recombines TRBV19 with TRBJ2-7; 7 nucleotides match TRBD2. Germline assignment: CDR1 LNHDA and CDR2 SQIVND (reference sequence). The CDR3 is 13 amino acids. V shed 6 bases and J 2 bases; nucleotides not matched to a gene: 4. CDR3 in DNA: TGTGCCAGTAGCTCGGGACTAACCTACGAGCAGTACTTC. It yields the protein CASSSGLTYEQYF.

The chain recombines TRBV7-9 with TRBJ2-1; maybe TRBD2 (6 bases). The CDR3 is made up of 15 amino acids. Germline V gene lookup returns CDR1 SEHNR and CDR2 FQNEAQ (reference sequence). V dropped 1 base and J dropped 5 bases, with 12 bases sitting between them. The CDR3 reads CASSLEEGSNNEQFF. In DNA form, the CDR3 reads TGTGCCAGCAGCTTAGAGGAGGGGAGCAACAATGAGCAGTTCTTC.

Remarks on this clone: The identical CDR3 is also encoded by other nucleotide sequences in the sample. The chain combines TRBV30 with TRBJ2-7; a weak D match, TRBD2 (6 bases). The CDR3 spans 13 residues. Germline V gene lookup returns CDR1 GTSNPN and CDR2 SVGIG (reference sequence). Deletions cut 0 bases from V and 3 bases from J, with 9 bases between. CDR3 amino acids: CAWSVGTGYEQYF. CDR3 sequence (DNA): TGTGCCTGGAGTGTAGGGACTGGCTACGAGCAGTACTTC.

The chain links TRBV27 to TRBJ2-2, with D perhaps TRBD1 (6 bases). Germline CDR1 and CDR2: MNHEY and SMNVEV (reference sequence). CDR3 length: 15 residues. The ends were cut back, 5 bases at V and 6 bases at J, with 16 bases in the middle. The CDR3 DNA sequence: TGTGCCAGCAGTGCCTCTTTAGGGACACCCGGGGAGCTGTTTTTT. Its translation: CASSASLGTPGELFF.

The chain couples TRBV7-6 to TRBJ1-2, with TRBD1 as a possible D gene (5 bases). The CDR3 sequence is 13 residues long. Trimming left V 5 bases short and J 4 bases short, with 11 bases between. In germline, CDR1 is SGHVS, CDR2 FNYEAQ. CDR3 amino acids: CASSLWGSYGYTF. CDR3 bases: TGTGCCAGCAGCCTCTGGGGGAGCTATGGCTACACCTTC.

As regards this clone: This CDR3 is also generated by other DNA sequences in the sample. The gene calls are TRBV5-6 and TRBJ2-7; D uncertain. The CDR3 sequence is 13 residues long. Germline loops: CDR1 SGHDT, CDR2 YYEEEE. Between the trimmed V and J ends, which lost 2 bases and 0 bases, there was a span of 6 bases. The CDR3 sequence is CASSFASSYEQYF. For the CDR3, the DNA is TGTGCCAGCAGCTTTGCCTCCTCCTACGAGCAGTACTTC.